This entry is about one T cell receptor beta chain. Antigen specificity is unknown. The V gene lost 3 bases and the J gene lost 4 bases, with 15 bases spanning the gap. From germline, CDR1 is SQVTM and CDR2 ANQGSEA. The CDR3 length is 14 residues. The data belong to a study of T cell repertoires in cytomegalovirus infection. Study overall: A matching HLA type, together with CMV infection, was signaled by public TCR beta signatures.

TCRdb passed the reads through MiXCR, listing each CDR3 protein once. The table records approximately 630,000 distinct CDR3 sequences, roughly 24% of them present only once. Whole-study findings and limits: The study found HLA-C-restricted CMV-specific TCR beta clonotypes dominating the ex vivo response. Accumulated public TCR beta family frequency recognized individuals carrying CMV together with the relevant HLA.

Sequenced: CD8+ T cells from PBMCs. This clonotype originated in a human donor in good health (CMV status not recorded). Some clones in this sample may be carry-over from other donors' samples. The chain is built from TRBV29-1 and TRBJ1-2; no reliable D call. The CDR3 is CSVEARTPSYGYTF. CDR3 sequence (DNA): TGCAGCGTTGAGGCACGAACACCTAGCTATGGCTACACCTTC.